This T cell receptor beta chain came from a study of cytomegalovirus exposure and HLA in healthy donors. Use of 60 Vbeta and 13 Jbeta primers characterized the PCR. Here immunoSEQ multiplex PCR was the method, and the copy in TCRdb shows in-frame clones only, minus some. The sample lists 150,000 to 170,000 clones, 74% occurring once. Sequences were obtained from PBMCs. The source of this sequence is a young man in good health and CMV-seronegative.

The CDR3 nucleotides are TGTGCCAGCAGCTTGGAGGTAGGGGCTTACACTGAAGCTTTCTTT. The encoded protein is CASSLEVGAYTEAFF. The chain carries TRBV5-6 and TRBJ1-1; possibly TRBD1 for D (5 bases). V dropped 0 bases and J dropped 3 bases, with 12 bases sitting between them. Germline V gives CDR1 SGHDT, CDR2 YYEEEE. There are 15 residues in the CDR3.